The rows below give T cell receptor beta chains drawn from one sample of a study of CD8 T cells in Susac syndrome. TCRdb reprocessed the immunoSEQ multiplex PCR reads with MiXCR, giving one entry per CDR3 protein. The profile covers 210,000 or so distinct CDR3 sequences, with roughly 93% appearing a single time and roughly 0.14% taken by the ten largest. Sequencing was performed on CD4+ T cells from PBMCs. The receptors derive from a human donor with Susac syndrome. Each CDR3 is given without its conserved first and last residue.

v_call: TRBV5-1
cdr3_aa: ASSPSGGTSTTQY

v_call: TRBV20-1
cdr3_aa: SASPVRGYTDGAQY

v_call: TRBV5-1
cdr3_aa: ASRALGGNEQF

v_call: TRBV20-1
cdr3_aa: SAPTADGGSTGELF

v_call: TRBV14
cdr3_aa: ASSLGPSQY

v_call: TRBV28
cdr3_aa: ASSTSGLTSNSPLH

v_call: TRBV20-1
cdr3_aa: SAPLAQGSDEAF

v_call: TRBV20-1
cdr3_aa: SAIQGLAWAF

v_call: TRBV9
cdr3_aa: ASSVSTSGTYEQY

v_call: TRBV5-4
cdr3_aa: ASSWQGLAEAF

v_call: TRBV30
cdr3_aa: AWSVGRADGELF

v_call: TRBV5-4
cdr3_aa: ASSLAWQNTGELF

v_call: TRBV20-1
cdr3_aa: SARPPGGKHEQF

v_call: TRBV14
cdr3_aa: ASSQVGSPLAQY

v_call: TRBV20-1
cdr3_aa: SARDLGFEETQY

v_call: TRBV7-2
cdr3_aa: ASSLAGLNQPQH

v_call: TRBV14
cdr3_aa: ASSHLSGDNSPLH

v_call: TRBV29-1
cdr3_aa: SVGDSRETQY

v_call: TRBV10-3
cdr3_aa: AISESGENTEAF

v_call: TRBV5-1
cdr3_aa: ASSRAGGSHNEQF

v_call: TRBV7-9
cdr3_aa: ASSPLRSPLH

v_call: TRBV20-1
cdr3_aa: SATDTPWTAF

v_call: TRBV20-1
cdr3_aa: SAREIQTGANYGYT

v_call: TRBV18
cdr3_aa: ASSLPGQGYEQY

v_call: TRBV30
cdr3_aa: AWKASPGYEQY

v_call: TRBV20-1
cdr3_aa: SAPDFGQEGGYT

v_call: TRBV15
cdr3_aa: ATSRGGALSYNEQF

v_call: TRBV4-3
cdr3_aa: ASSQDQTGTLH

v_call: TRBV29-1
cdr3_aa: SVEELGEGYT

v_call: TRBV25-1
cdr3_aa: ASSDPEPQGDTQY

v_call: TRBV19
cdr3_aa: ASSPHRGGGYGYT

v_call: TRBV28
cdr3_aa: ASSPLDRDSDTQY

v_call: TRBV18
cdr3_aa: ASSSSGTDYGYT

v_call: TRBV20-1
cdr3_aa: SARTGGSEKLF

v_call: TRBV7-7
cdr3_aa: ASSSGLRNEQF

v_call: TRBV12-3/TRBV12-4
cdr3_aa: ASSQGQITEAF

v_call: TRBV2
cdr3_aa: ASTPGQGSRFY

v_call: TRBV5-4
cdr3_aa: ASSRTGEDTQY

v_call: TRBV20-1
cdr3_aa: SARPDRAYNEQF

v_call: TRBV20-1
cdr3_aa: SAKLAGDEQY

v_call: TRBV12-3/TRBV12-4
cdr3_aa: ASSPAGAVNYGYT

v_call: TRBV20-1
cdr3_aa: SATDRASQPQH

v_call: TRBV12-3/TRBV12-4
cdr3_aa: ASSLGHPNEKLF

v_call: TRBV24-1
cdr3_aa: ATSDGPRTQY

v_call: TRBV6-5
cdr3_aa: ASSLTRTTNYGYT

v_call: TRBV28
cdr3_aa: ASSSQGFAHEKLF

v_call: TRBV5-4
cdr3_aa: ASSLIKGQLNSPLH

v_call: TRBV29-1
cdr3_aa: SAMWGVVTGGYT

v_call: TRBV3-1
cdr3_aa: ASSQVGGTEAF

v_call: TRBV29-1
cdr3_aa: SGRQGDTEAF

v_call: TRBV11-1
cdr3_aa: ASSFFPGLAGTSYNEQF

v_call: TRBV7-8
cdr3_aa: ASSYTHYEQY

v_call: TRBV4-2
cdr3_aa: ASSQDSVRGGKGNNEQF

v_call: TRBV28
cdr3_aa: ASSHSRDEKLF

v_call: TRBV6-2/TRBV6-3
cdr3_aa: ASSPDRDSVRAETQY

v_call: TRBV6-5
cdr3_aa: ASSRSGLAGGTQY

v_call: TRBV5-4
cdr3_aa: ASSTDKDEAF

v_call: TRBV20-1
cdr3_aa: SAVGITDTQY

v_call: TRBV9
cdr3_aa: ASRGERGPNTGELF